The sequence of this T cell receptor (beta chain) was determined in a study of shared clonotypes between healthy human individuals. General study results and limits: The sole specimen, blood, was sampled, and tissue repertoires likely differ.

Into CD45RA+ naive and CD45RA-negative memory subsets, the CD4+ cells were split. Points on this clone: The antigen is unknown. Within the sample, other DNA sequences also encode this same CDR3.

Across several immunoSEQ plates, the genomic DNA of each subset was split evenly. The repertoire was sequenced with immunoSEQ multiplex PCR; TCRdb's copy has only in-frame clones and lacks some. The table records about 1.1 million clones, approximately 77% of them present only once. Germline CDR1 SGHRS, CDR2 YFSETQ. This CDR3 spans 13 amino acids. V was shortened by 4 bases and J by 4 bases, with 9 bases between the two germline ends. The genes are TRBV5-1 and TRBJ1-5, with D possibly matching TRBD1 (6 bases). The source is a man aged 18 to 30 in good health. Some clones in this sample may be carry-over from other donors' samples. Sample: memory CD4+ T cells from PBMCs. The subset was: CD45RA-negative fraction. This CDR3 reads CASSPDSNQPQHF. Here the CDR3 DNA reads TGCGCCAGCAGCCCGGACAGTAATCAGCCCCAGCATTTT. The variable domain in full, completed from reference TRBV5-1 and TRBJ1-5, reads KAGVTQTPRYLIKTRGQQVTLSCSPISGHRSVSWYQQTPGQGLQFLFEYFSETQRNKGNFPGRFSGRQFSNSRSEMNVSTLELGDSALYLCASSPDSNQPQHFGDGTRLSIL.